This record concerns one T cell receptor beta chain sequence. Profiled with immunoSEQ multiplex PCR; TCRdb holds only in-frame clones, not every one. The sample has fewer than 200,000 clones; around nine tenths are singletons. This sample stems from a study of blood T cell repertoires in COVID-19. Study as a whole: Nucleic acid was either cDNA or gDNA, and it came from T cells, B-cell-depleted T cells, or PBMCs.

Germline V gives CDR1 LGHNA, CDR2 YNFKEQ. Trimming left V 0 bases short and J 6 bases short, with 12 bases between. This CDR3 has 15 amino acids. Sequencing input: peripheral blood. The clonotype comes from a man aged 35 to 55 with active or convalescent COVID-19. The J gene is TRBJ1-5, the V gene TRBV4-2; D is possibly TRBD1 (5 bases). The CDR3 nucleotides are TGTGCCAGCAGCCAAGATCCTGGAGGGGTTCAGCCCCAGCATTTT. Protein sequence: CASSQDPGGVQPQHF.